This TCR beta chain stems from a study of T cells in localized non-small cell lung cancer (TCRdb year 2020). The study in broad terms: Comparing tumors with uninvolved tumor-adjacent lungs, the study looked at the T cell repertoires of approximately 250 patients with early-stage NSCLC. The cohort was made up of a few hundred treatment-naive NSCLC patients whose localized lung tumors had been resected. The mean age of the NSCLC patients was 60 to 85 years, with 130 or so men and 100 to 110 women.

The immunoSEQ Assay was used to sequence TCR beta CDR3 regions from DNA. In the authors' own workflow: To compute T cell density, TCR beta template counts were normalized to usable DNA, which was estimated by amplifying housekeeping genes. Richness was estimated using the preseqR package, with extrapolation to 400,000 templates for PBMC samples and to 120,000 templates for tissue samples. Clonality was defined as one minus Pielou's evenness. Tissue-enriched TCRs were identified through differential abundance testing performed on productive amino-acid clonotypes, with a minimum total count of 5 and an alpha of 0.1. Repertoire overlap between compartments was quantified with the Jaccard Index and Morisita Overlap Index. GLIPH clustered TCR beta CDR3s with public tetramer-defined viral CDR3s; viral motifs required at least three viral sequences plus V-gene enrichment. As stored in TCRdb, this immuneACCESS dataset retains in-frame rearrangements with V and J assigned. A fraction of the clones does not appear; measured against another copy, unresolved V genes explain less than half of the discrepancy, and the remainder lacks a known reason. V and J calls and clone size are those listed in that table; D and trimming were worked out from the DNA. This sample has some 13,000 clones in its table, and 70% to 90% of those were observed once. The ten largest clonotypes hold roughly 63% of the sample.

At diagnosis, tumor, uninvolved tumor-adjacent lung and peripheral blood were collected and then preserved as a mix of FFPE and fresh-frozen material. For TCR repertoire profiling, the blood samples were analyzed as peripheral blood mononuclear cells. Results the study describes overall, beyond this receptor: Since the design was exploratory, TCR variables were selected using unadjusted p-values with no false-discovery rate correction. Longer overall survival was associated with higher blood T cell density, whereas shorter survival was associated with higher adjacent-lung clonality. Of the top 100 tumor clones, a median of approximately 60 were detected in paired uninvolved adjacent lung; 28 were also among that lung's top 100. Uninvolved tumor-adjacent lung showed the highest T cell clonality, higher than tumor, which suggests more focused antigenic responses in the uninvolved tumor-adjacent lung. Because multi-region sequencing of the tumors was not done, intratumor heterogeneity could not be ruled out.

On this clone: Its antigen has not been determined. No much larger clonotype is one base removed from it; base qualities were not supplied.

The CDR3 measures 15 amino acids from cysteine to phenylalanine. The read is trimmed to its CDR3 DNA, 45 bases read in frame from base 1. For this chain, trimming is 4 bases at the V end and 4 bases at the J end, and the number of junction bases without a gene match is 8. Per the germline V gene, SGHDT is the CDR1 and YYEEEE is the CDR2. The chain is encoded by TRBV5-6 joined to TRBJ1-2; the central 9 bases match TRBD1. Sequencing was performed on peripheral blood, taken before any cancer treatment. The TCR comes from a male donor aged 60 or over with stage III lung adenocarcinoma. Here the CDR3 is given as CASSPGTGNSYGYTF. The DNA sequence reads TGTGCCAGCAGCCCTGGGACAGGGAATTCCTATGGCTACACCTTC.